This T cell receptor beta chain was sequenced in a study of shared clonotypes between healthy human individuals. Study conclusions and caveats: At large depth, rarefaction still showed sorted-subset sequencing to be incomplete.

Points on this clone: Its target is unknown.

The CDR3 consists of 13 residues. V shed 6 bases and J shed 1 base, with 9 bases lying between them. CDR1 is SGHDN and CDR2 is FVKESK in the germline V gene. Naive CD8 cells lacked CD45RO, underwent positive selection for CCR7 and left out terminally differentiated effector memory CD45RA+ cells. Genomic DNA (from each subset) was split evenly across several immunoSEQ plates. The protocol was immunoSEQ multiplex PCR, while the TCRdb copy is restricted to in-frame clones and leaves out a portion. The sample has millions of clones, less than 95% seen once. The sequenced sample was naive CD8+ T cells sorted from blood. The chain uses TRBV14 and TRBJ2-5, with D possibly TRBD2 on 5 matching bases. The source is a man between 18 and 35 years old in good health. The CDR3 DNA sequence: TGTGCCAGCAGACACGGAGGCCAAGAGACCCAGTACTTC. Protein sequence: CASRHGGQETQYF.